This TCR beta chain comes out of a study of blood T cell repertoires in COVID-19. Study context: T cells, B-cell-depleted T cells, or PBMCs supplied cDNA or gDNA.

Data came from immunoSEQ multiplex PCR; TCRdb stores just in-frame clones and leaves some out. The sample consists of over 85,000 clones, over 60% of them appearing once. The CDR3 runs 14 residues. The germline V gene has CDR1 PRHDT and CDR2 FYEKMQ (reference sequence). The junction had 6 bases not matched to a gene; V was cut back by 9 bases and J by 8 bases. Sequencing used peripheral blood. This receptor was taken from a woman older than 75 with active or convalescent COVID-19. The V call is TRBV13, the J call TRBJ1-6; 11 bases are a match to TRBD1. The chain's CDR3 is CASSGQGVDSPLHF. The CDR3 DNA reads as TGTGCCAGTTCGGGACAGGGGGTTGATTCACCCCTCCACTTT.